This entry lists 3 T cell receptor beta chains sequenced from one sample in a study of blood T cell repertoires in COVID-19. Produced via immunoSEQ multiplex PCR; TCRdb's table is partial and in-frame only. The table records over 55,000 clones, 80% to 85% of them present only once. Sequenced material: peripheral blood. These receptors originate from a human donor in a cohort sampled during active COVID-19.

The chain joins TRBV28 to TRBJ1-2; TRBD1 is a possible D gene (6 bases). V dropped 2 bases and J dropped 3 bases, with 19 bases sitting between them. Per the germline V gene, CDR1 is MDHEN and CDR2 is SYDVKM. This CDR3 is built from 17 residues. CDR3 nucleotide sequence: TGTGCCAGCAGTTTACCCCCTGGGGCAGGGACACACTATGGCTACACCTTC. Its protein product is CASSLPPGAGTHYGYTF.

J is TRBJ1-1 and V is TRBV15; TRBD1 matches 9 bases. Germline CDR1 is LNHNV and CDR2 is YYDKDF (reference sequence). CDR3 length: 15 residues. The V segment lost 3 bases and the J segment 6 bases; nucleotides outside the gene matches: 8. CDR3 region: CATSSEGQGPSEAFF. CDR3 DNA: TGTGCCACCAGCAGTGAGGGACAGGGACCCTCTGAAGCTTTCTTT.

In its sample, this clone was seen a few times. The chain combines TRBV28 with TRBJ2-1; the D is unclear. The CDR3 has 12 amino acids. CDR1 and CDR2 from the germline V gene are MDHEN and SYDVKM. The V gene lost 4 bases and the J gene lost 5 bases, with 6 bases spanning the gap. CDR3 in amino acids: CASSSGHNEQFF. CDR3 coding DNA: TGTGCCAGCAGTTCCGGTCACAATGAGCAGTTCTTC.